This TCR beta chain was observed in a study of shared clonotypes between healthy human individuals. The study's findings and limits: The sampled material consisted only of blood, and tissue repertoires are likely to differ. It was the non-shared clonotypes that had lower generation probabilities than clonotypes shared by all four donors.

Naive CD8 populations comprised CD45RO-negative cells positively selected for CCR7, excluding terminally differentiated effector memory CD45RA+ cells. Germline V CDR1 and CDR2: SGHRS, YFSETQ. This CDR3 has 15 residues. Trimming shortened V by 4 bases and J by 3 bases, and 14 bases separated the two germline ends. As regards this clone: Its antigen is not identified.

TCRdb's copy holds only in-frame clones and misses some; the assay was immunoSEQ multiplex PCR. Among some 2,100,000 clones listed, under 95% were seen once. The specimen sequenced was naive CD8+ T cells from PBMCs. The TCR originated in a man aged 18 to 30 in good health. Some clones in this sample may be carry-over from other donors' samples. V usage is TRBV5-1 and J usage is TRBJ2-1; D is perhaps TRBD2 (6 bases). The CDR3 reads CASSNGGRGYNEQFF. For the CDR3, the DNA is TGCGCCAGCAGCAACGGAGGGCGGGGCTACAATGAGCAGTTCTTC.